This TCR beta chain was observed in a study of pediatric ulcerative colitis. The CDR3 has 15 amino acids. V lost 2 bases and J lost 0, with 9 bases in between. In germline, CDR1 is SGDLS, CDR2 YYNGEE. Assay: immunoSEQ multiplex PCR; the TCRdb copy retains only in-frame clones and omits some. This sample has around 18,000 clones, with roughly 80% found just once. Rectal tissue came from one to two pinch biopsies taken at colonoscopy. This clonotype was obtained from a boy aged 5-17 years with moderate ulcerative colitis. Material: gut tissue. V is TRBV9 and J is TRBJ2-1; D is unclear. In DNA, the CDR3 is TGTGCCAGCAGCGTCGGCTTGGGCTCCTACAATGAGCAGTTCTTC. Translated: CASSVGLGSYNEQFF.